This T cell receptor (beta chain) appears in the sequencing data of a study of T cell repertoires in cytomegalovirus infection. Study-level information: Matching HLA type, along with CMV infection, was indicated by public TCR beta signatures. Whole-study findings and limits: CMV-specific TCR beta clonotypes restricted by HLA-C dominated the ex vivo response. Identification of carriers of CMV plus the relevant HLA was achieved through cumulative public TCR beta family frequency.

Deletions cut 4 bases from V and 0 bases from J, with 13 bases between. This CDR3 has 16 amino acids. Germline V gives CDR1 SGHVS, CDR2 FNYEAQ. A word on this clonotype: Its antigen is as yet unknown.

A single record per CDR3 protein comes from TCRdb applying MiXCR to the reads. The sample yields around 300,000 distinct CDR3 sequences, more than 8% seen once. The V and J genes are TRBV7-6 and TRBJ2-1, with D unresolved. The sequenced sample consisted of PBMCs. This receptor was taken from a human donor in good health (CMV status not recorded). Some clones in this sample may be carry-over from other donors' samples. Here the CDR3 DNA reads TGTGCCAGCAGCTCCCCCCCCCCGAGCTCCTACAATGAGCAGTTCTTC. This translates into CASSSPPPSSYNEQFF.